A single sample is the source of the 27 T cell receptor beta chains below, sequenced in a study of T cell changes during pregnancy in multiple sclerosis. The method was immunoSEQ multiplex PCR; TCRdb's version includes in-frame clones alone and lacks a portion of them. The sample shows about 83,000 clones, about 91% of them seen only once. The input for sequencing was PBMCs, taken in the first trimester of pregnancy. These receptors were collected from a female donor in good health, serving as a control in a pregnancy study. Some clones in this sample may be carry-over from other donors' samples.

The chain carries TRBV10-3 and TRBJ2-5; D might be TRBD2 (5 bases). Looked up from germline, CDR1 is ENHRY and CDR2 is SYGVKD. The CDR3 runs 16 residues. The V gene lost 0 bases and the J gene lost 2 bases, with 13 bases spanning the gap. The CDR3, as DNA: TGTGCCATCAGTGAGTCGTCAGGCGGGTTTCAAGAGACCCAGTACTTC. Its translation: CAISESSGGFQETQYF.

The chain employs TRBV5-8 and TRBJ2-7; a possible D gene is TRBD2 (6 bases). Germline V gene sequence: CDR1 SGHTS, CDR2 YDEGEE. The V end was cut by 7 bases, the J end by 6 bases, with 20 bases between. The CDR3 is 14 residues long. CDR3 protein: CASSYRDSSLEQYF. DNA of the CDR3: TGTGCCAGCTCCTACCGGGACTCCTCCCTCGAGCAGTACTTC.

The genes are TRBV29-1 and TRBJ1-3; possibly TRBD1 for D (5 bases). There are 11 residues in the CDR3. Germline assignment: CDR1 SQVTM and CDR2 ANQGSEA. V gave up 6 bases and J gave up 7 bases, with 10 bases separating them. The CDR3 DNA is TGCAGCGTACACAAGGGGAACACCATATATTTT. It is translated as CSVHKGNTIYF.

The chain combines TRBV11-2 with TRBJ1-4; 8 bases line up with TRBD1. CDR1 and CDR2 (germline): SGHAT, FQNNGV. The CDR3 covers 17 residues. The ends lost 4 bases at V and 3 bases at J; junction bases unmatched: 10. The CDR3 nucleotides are TGTGCCAGCAGCTGGGAGACAGGGGCTGCGGCTAATGAAAAACTGTTTTTT. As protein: CASSWETGAAANEKLFF. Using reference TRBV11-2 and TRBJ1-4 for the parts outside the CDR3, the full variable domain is EAGVAQSPRYKIIEKRQSVAFWCNPISGHATLYWYQQILGQGPKLLIQFQNNGVVDDSQLPKDRFSAERLKGVDSTLKIQPAKLEDSAVYLCASSWETGAAANEKLFFGSGTQLSVL.

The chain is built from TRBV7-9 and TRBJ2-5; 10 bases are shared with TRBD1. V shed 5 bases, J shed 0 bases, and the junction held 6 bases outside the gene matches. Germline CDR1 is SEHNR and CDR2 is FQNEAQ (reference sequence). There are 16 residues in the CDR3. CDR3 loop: CASSPPDRGDQETQYF. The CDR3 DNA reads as TGTGCCAGCAGCCCACCGGACAGGGGGGACCAAGAGACCCAGTACTTC.

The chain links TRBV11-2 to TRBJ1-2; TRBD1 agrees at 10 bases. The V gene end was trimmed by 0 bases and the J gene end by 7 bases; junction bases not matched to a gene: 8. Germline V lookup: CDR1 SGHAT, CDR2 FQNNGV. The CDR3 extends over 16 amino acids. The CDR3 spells CASSLEPGQGTGGYTF. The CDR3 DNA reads TGTGCCAGCAGCTTAGAACCGGGACAGGGGACGGGTGGCTACACCTTC.

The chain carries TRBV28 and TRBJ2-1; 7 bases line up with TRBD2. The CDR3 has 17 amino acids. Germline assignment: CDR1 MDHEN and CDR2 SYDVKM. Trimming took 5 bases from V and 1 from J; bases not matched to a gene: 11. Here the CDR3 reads CASSRRWASGSYNEQFF. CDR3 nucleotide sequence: TGTGCCAGCAGTCGTCGCTGGGCTAGCGGATCCTACAATGAGCAGTTCTTC.

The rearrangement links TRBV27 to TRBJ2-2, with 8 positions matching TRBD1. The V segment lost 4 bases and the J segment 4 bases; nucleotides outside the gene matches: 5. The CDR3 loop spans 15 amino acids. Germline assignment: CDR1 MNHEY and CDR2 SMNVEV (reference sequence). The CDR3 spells CASSSHRGSTGELFF. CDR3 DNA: TGTGCCAGCAGTTCCCACAGGGGGAGCACCGGGGAGCTGTTTTTT.

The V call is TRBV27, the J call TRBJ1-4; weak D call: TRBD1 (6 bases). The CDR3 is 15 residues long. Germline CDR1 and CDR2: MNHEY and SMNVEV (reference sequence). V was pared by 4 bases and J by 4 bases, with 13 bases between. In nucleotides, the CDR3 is TGTGCCAGCAGTTCCCAACAGGGTCTTAATGAAAAACTGTTTTTT. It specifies CASSSQQGLNEKLFF.

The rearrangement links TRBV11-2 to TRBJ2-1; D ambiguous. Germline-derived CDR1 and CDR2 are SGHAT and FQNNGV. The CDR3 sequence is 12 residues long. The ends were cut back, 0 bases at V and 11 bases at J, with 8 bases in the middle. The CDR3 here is CASSLEGRKQFF. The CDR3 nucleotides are TGTGCCAGCAGCTTAGAGGGCAGAAAGCAGTTCTTC.

CDR3 in amino acids: CASRTGAYNEQFF. DNA of the CDR3: TGTGCCAGCCGGACAGGGGCCTACAATGAGCAGTTCTTC. The chain is built from TRBV6-1 and TRBJ2-1; 9 nucleotides line up with TRBD1. V was clipped by 8 bases and J by 2 bases; unmatched bases: 1. In germline, CDR1 is MNHNS, CDR2 SASEGT. CDR3 length: 13 amino acids.

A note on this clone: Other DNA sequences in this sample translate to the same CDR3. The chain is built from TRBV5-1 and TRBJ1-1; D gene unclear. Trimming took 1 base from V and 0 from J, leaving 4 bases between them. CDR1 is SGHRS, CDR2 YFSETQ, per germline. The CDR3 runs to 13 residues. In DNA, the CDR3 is TGCGCCAGCAGCTTGAACATGAACACTGAAGCTTTCTTT. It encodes CASSLNMNTEAFF.

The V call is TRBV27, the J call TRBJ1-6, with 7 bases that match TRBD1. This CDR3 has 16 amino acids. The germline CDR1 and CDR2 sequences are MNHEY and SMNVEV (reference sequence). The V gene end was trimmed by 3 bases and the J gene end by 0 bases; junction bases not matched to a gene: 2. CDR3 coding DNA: TGTGCCAGCAGTTTGGGACAGAGCTCCTATAATTCACCCCTCCACTTT. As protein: CASSLGQSSYNSPLHF.

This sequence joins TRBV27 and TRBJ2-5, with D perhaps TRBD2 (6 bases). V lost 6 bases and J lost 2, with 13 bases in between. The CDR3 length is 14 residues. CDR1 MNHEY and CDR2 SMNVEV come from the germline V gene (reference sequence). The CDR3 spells CASRGGAFQETQYF. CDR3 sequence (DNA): TGTGCCAGCAGGGGCGGGGCATTTCAAGAGACCCAGTACTTC.

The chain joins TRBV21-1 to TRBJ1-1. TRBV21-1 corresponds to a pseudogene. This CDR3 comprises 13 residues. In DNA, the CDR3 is TGTGCCAGCAGCCCGGTAAAGAGTACTCAAGCTTTCTTT. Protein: CASSPVKSTQAFF.

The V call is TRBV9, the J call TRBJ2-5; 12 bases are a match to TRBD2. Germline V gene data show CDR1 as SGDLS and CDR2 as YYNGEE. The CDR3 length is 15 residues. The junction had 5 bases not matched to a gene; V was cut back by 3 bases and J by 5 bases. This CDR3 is CASSGGTSGFETQYF. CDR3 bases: TGTGCCAGCAGCGGGGGGACTAGCGGGTTTGAGACCCAGTACTTC.

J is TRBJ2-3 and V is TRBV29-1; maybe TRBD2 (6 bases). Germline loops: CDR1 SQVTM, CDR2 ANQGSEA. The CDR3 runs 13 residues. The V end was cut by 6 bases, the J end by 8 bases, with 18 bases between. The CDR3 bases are TGCAGCGTGGTGGGACTCCTCCGGGGTACGCAGTATTTT. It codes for CSVVGLLRGTQYF.

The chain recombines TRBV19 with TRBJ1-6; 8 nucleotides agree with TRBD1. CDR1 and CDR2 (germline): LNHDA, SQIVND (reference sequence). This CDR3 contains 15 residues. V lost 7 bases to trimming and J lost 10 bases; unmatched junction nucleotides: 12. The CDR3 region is CASKTEDREVSPLHF. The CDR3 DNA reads TGTGCCAGTAAGACCGAGGACAGGGAAGTGTCACCCCTCCACTTT.

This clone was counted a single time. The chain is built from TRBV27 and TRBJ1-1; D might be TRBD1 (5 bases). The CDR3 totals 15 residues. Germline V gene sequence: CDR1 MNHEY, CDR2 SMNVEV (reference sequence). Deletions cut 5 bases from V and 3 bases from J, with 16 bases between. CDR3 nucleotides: TGTGCCAGCAGTCCATCGGACATCCCGGACACTGAAGCTTTCTTT. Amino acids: CASSPSDIPDTEAFF.

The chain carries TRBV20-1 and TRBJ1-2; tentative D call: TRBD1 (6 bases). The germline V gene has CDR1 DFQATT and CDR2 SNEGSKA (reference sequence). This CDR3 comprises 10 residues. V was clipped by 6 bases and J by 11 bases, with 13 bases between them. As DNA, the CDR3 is TGCAGTGCCACCAGCAGGGGTTACACCTTC. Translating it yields CSATSRGYTF.

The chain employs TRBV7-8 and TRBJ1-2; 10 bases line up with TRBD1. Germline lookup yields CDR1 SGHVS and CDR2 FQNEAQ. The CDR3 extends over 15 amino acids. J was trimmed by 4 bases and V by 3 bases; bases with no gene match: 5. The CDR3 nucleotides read TGTGCCAGCAGCTTTGGGACAGGGGAAGGCTATGGCTACACCTTC. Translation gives CASSFGTGEGYGYTF.

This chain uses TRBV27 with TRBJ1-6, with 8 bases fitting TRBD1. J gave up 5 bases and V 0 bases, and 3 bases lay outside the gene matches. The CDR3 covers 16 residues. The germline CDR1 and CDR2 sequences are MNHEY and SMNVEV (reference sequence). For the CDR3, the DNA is TGTGCCAGCAGTTTATCCGGACAGGGCAATAATTCACCCCTCCACTTT. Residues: CASSLSGQGNNSPLHF.

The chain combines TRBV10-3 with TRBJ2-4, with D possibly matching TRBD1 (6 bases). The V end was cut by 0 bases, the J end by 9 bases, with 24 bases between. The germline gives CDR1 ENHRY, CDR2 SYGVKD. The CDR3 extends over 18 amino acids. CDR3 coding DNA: TGTGCCATCAGTGAGTCGACCCCTTTTGGGGACAAGCTGGGCATTCAGTACTTC. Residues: CAISESTPFGDKLGIQYF.

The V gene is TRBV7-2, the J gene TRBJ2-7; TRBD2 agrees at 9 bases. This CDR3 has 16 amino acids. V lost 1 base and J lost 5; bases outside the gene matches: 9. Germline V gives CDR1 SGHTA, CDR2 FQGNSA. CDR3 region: CASSLGVERGDDEQYF. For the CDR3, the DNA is TGTGCCAGCAGCTTAGGAGTCGAGCGGGGGGATGACGAGCAGTACTTC.

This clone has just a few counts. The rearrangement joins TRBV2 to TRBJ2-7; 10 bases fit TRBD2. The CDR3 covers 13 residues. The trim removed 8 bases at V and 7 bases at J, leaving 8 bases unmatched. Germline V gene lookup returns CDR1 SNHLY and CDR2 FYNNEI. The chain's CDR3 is CASGRLAGVEQYF. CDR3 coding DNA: TGTGCCAGCGGCCGGCTAGCGGGAGTTGAGCAGTACTTC.

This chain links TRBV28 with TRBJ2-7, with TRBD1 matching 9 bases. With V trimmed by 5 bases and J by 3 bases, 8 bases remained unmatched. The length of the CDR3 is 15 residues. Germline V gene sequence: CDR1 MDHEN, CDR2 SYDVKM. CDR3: CASSHRTGAIYEQYF. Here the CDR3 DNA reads TGTGCCAGCAGTCACAGGACAGGGGCCATCTACGAGCAGTACTTC.

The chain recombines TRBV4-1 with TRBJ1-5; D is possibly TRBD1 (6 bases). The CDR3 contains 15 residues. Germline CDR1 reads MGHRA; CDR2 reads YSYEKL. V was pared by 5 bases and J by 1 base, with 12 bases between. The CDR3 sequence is CASSSRDTSNQPQHF. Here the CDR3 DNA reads TGCGCCAGCAGCAGCCGGGACACGAGCAATCAGCCCCAGCATTTT.